These 30 T cell receptor beta chains were sequenced from one sample in a study of neurological immune-mediated disorders. TCRdb re-analysed the 5' RACE reads in MiXCR, keeping a single row per CDR3 protein. The table includes roughly 80,000 distinct CDR3 sequences, around 9.9% detected once. Sequencing input: PBMCs. These receptors all stem from a man aged 50 to 60 in good health.

This chain uses TRBV25-1 with TRBJ1-1; 7 bases are shared with TRBD1. The germline CDR1 and CDR2 sequences are MGHDK and SYGVNS. V was clipped by 7 bases and J by 2 bases; unmatched bases: 10. CDR3 size: 15 residues. The CDR3 DNA is TGTGCCAGCACCCCCCGGGACAGCCTCAACACTGAAGCTTTCTTT. It translates to CASTPRDSLNTEAFF.

This clonotype has ten or more counts. The J gene is TRBJ2-3, the V gene TRBV14, with D uncertain. The germline V gene has CDR1 SGHDN and CDR2 FVKESK. The CDR3 length is 16 residues. V lost 1 base to trimming and J lost 5 bases, with 16 bases between them. In DNA, the CDR3 is TGTGCCAGCAGCCAAGGGGTCCGACCCCCGTTAGATACGCAGTATTTT. Its protein product is CASSQGVRPPLDTQYF.

This clonotype was observed many times. The chain is built from TRBV29-1 and TRBJ1-4; no clear D. Germline V gives CDR1 SQVTM, CDR2 ANQGSEA. The ends were cut back, 2 bases at V and 10 bases at J, with 8 bases in the middle. The CDR3 spans 11 residues. The CDR3: CSVETAGKLFF. The CDR3 DNA sequence: TGCAGCGTTGAAACAGCGGGAAAACTGTTTTTT.

This clonotype was recorded many times. The chain carries TRBV28 and TRBJ2-6, with D unresolved. CDR1 and CDR2 from the germline V gene are MDHEN and SYDVKM. V gave up 6 bases and J gave up 0 bases, with 24 bases separating them. The CDR3 has 20 residues. The DNA of the CDR3 is TGTGCCAGCAGGACTTATAAAGGTCACCTGAATAGCTCTGGGGCCAACGTCCTGACTTTC. It codes for CASRTYKGHLNSSGANVLTF.

This clonotype was observed many times. J is TRBJ1-1 and V is TRBV29-1, with 10 positions matching TRBD1. This CDR3 is 13 amino acids long. V dropped 3 bases and J dropped 4; count of bases not matched to a gene: 2. In germline, CDR1 is SQVTM, CDR2 ANQGSEA. CDR3 coding DNA: TGCAGCGTTGATAGGGACAGGGGCACTGAAGCTTTCTTT. This sequence encodes CSVDRDRGTEAFF.

This clonotype was found many times. The rearrangement joins TRBV5-1 to TRBJ2-3; 9 bases fit TRBD2. Trimming removed 5 bases from V and 4 bases from J; junction bases left unmatched: 8. This CDR3 has 15 residues. The V gene's germline CDR1 is SGHRS and CDR2 YFSETQ. This CDR3 reads CASRPTPSGADTQYF. DNA for the CDR3: TGCGCCAGCAGGCCTACGCCTAGCGGGGCAGATACGCAGTATTTT.

In this sample, this clonotype turned up many times. The chain recombines TRBV7-9 with TRBJ2-7; D perhaps matches TRBD1 (5 bases). The germline gives CDR1 SEHNR, CDR2 FQNEAQ (reference sequence). V lost 5 bases and J lost 1, with 21 bases in between. The CDR3 has 17 amino acids. CDR3 sequence (DNA): TGTGCCAGCAGCCCTAGGGGTCTCCCTCCTTTTTCCTACGAGCAGTACTTC. Amino acid sequence: CASSPRGLPPFSYEQYF. Based on the CDR3 plus reference TRBV7-9 and TRBJ2-7, the full variable domain is DTGVSQNPRHKITKRGQNVTFRCDPISEHNRLYWYRQTLGQGPEFLTYFQNEAQLEKSRLLSDRFSAERPKGSFSTLEIQRTEQGDSAMYLCASSPRGLPPFSYEQYFGPGTRLTVT.

This clonotype was seen at least ten times. This sequence joins TRBV6-1 and TRBJ2-5; the match to TRBD2 covers 11 bases. CDR1 MNHNS and CDR2 SASEGT come from the germline V gene. V was pared by 3 bases and J by 4 bases, with 7 bases of the junction left unmatched. The length of the CDR3 is 16 residues. The CDR3 spells CASSDLLAGVGETQYF. CDR3 in DNA: TGTGCCAGCAGTGATTTACTAGCGGGAGTCGGAGAGACCCAGTACTTC.

Ten or more counts support this clonotype. The V gene is TRBV5-1, the J gene TRBJ2-7; D gene ambiguous. The CDR3 loop spans 14 amino acids. The V and J ends lost 1 base and 0 bases respectively, with 8 bases between them. Germline V gene data show CDR1 as SGHRS and CDR2 as YFSETQ. Written as DNA, the CDR3 is TGCGCCAGCAGCTTGACTGACATCTCCTACGAGCAGTACTTC. This codes for CASSLTDISYEQYF.

This clonotype was counted many times. The chain uses TRBV7-9 and TRBJ1-5; D is undetermined. Per the germline V gene, CDR1 is SEHNR and CDR2 is FQNEAQ (reference sequence). This CDR3 comprises 16 residues. The germline V and J ends were trimmed by 1 base and 0 bases, with 10 bases remaining between them. The CDR3 region is CASSLGHVNSNQPQHF. CDR3 DNA sequence: TGTGCCAGCAGCTTAGGACACGTTAATAGCAATCAGCCCCAGCATTTT.

This clonotype was seen ten or more times. V is TRBV6-2 or TRBV6-3 and J is TRBJ2-7; the match to TRBD2 covers 8 bases. CDR3 size: 13 residues. The germline gives CDR1 MNHEY, CDR2 SVGEGT. The junction had 7 bases not matched to a gene; V was cut back by 0 bases and J by 12 bases. The CDR3: CASSYSGGGIPYF. The CDR3 DNA is TGTGCCAGCAGTTACTCGGGCGGGGGGATTCCGTACTTC.

This clonotype was seen at least ten times. This chain connects TRBV28 to TRBJ2-7; 10 bases are shared with TRBD1. Germline V gives CDR1 MDHEN, CDR2 SYDVKM. The CDR3 runs to 15 residues. Trimming cost V 6 bases and J 7 bases; bases outside gene matches: 12. The CDR3 spells CASRPRGQGTLEQYF. For the CDR3, the DNA is TGTGCCAGCAGGCCCCGGGGACAGGGGACCTTGGAGCAGTACTTC.

This clonotype was detected many times. The J gene is TRBJ2-1, the V gene TRBV10-2; the D gene could be TRBD1 or TRBD2 (5 bases each). This CDR3 is built from 16 residues. V lost 1 base, J lost 1 base, and 11 bases lay in between. Germline values: CDR1 WSHSY, CDR2 SAAADI. CDR3 DNA: TGCGCCAGCAGTGAGTATTTGGGACGGTCCTACAATGAGCAGTTCTTC. It codes for CASSEYLGRSYNEQFF.

On this clonotype: A much larger clonotype is one base distant, so this may be a read error. This chain uses TRBV7-2 with TRBJ2-2; 9 bases map to TRBD2. This CDR3 region has 15 residues. Germline V gives CDR1 SGHTA, CDR2 FQGNSA. Here the CDR3 DNA reads TGTGTCACCCGGGGAGCGGGGGGTTACACCGGGGAGCTGTTTTTT. This codes for CVTRGAGGYTGELFF.

As regards this clonotype: A read error may produce the germline difference seen at one junction end. V is TRBV28 and J is TRBJ2-7; 11 positions agree with TRBD2. The CDR3 is made up of 14 amino acids. From germline, CDR1 is MDHEN and CDR2 SYDVKM. This CDR3 is CASSGTSGSYDQYF. CDR3 nucleotide sequence: TGTGCCAGCAGCGGGACTAGCGGCTCCTACGATCAGTACTTC.

This clonotype occurred many times. The rearrangement links TRBV7-9 to TRBJ1-6; D remains ambiguous. V dropped 5 bases and J dropped 9 bases, with 11 bases sitting between them. From germline, CDR1 is SEHNR and CDR2 FQNEAQ (reference sequence). This CDR3 is built from 13 residues. For the CDR3, the DNA is TGTGCCAGCAGCAGAAGCAGGACTTCACCCCTCCACTTT. It codes for CASSRSRTSPLHF.

This clonotype was picked up many times. The V and J genes are TRBV5-1 and TRBJ1-4; 10 bases are a match to TRBD1. The CDR3 totals 14 residues. Germline V gives CDR1 SGHRS, CDR2 YFSETQ. With V trimmed by 2 bases and J by 7 bases, 2 bases remained unmatched. In DNA form, the CDR3 reads TGCGCCAGCAGCTTAGGGACAGGGGTTGAAAAACTGTTTTTT. It encodes CASSLGTGVEKLFF.

This clonotype was observed at least ten times. The rearrangement joins TRBV6-1 to TRBJ2-7; 7 bases are shared with TRBD2. Germline lookup yields CDR1 MNHNS and CDR2 SASEGT. The V gene end was trimmed by 7 bases and the J gene end by 3 bases; junction bases not matched to a gene: 9. CDR3 length: 14 amino acids. The CDR3 sequence is CASTNPRTSYEQYF. The CDR3 DNA is TGTGCCAGCACTAATCCCAGGACTAGCTACGAGCAGTACTTC.

This clonotype was recorded a few times. V and J are TRBV6-5 and TRBJ1-5; perhaps TRBD1 as D (5 bases). The germline V and J ends were trimmed by 4 bases and 11 bases, with 12 bases remaining between them. The CDR3 consists of 12 residues. Germline V lookup: CDR1 MNHEY, CDR2 SVGAGI. CDR3 protein: CASSSPQGSQHF. CDR3 nucleotide sequence: TGTGCCAGCAGTTCCCCCCAGGGTTCCCAGCATTTT.

There are many counts of this clonotype. The genes are TRBV24-1 and TRBJ2-1, with D tentatively TRBD2 (5 bases). Germline loops: CDR1 KGHDR, CDR2 SFDVKD. Trimming shortened V by 5 bases and J by 1 base, and 14 bases separated the two germline ends. CDR3 length: 16 amino acids. CDR3 nucleotide sequence: TGTGCCACCAGTGCTTCTCGACTAATATCCTACAATGAGCAGTTCTTC. The encoded protein is CATSASRLISYNEQFF.

This clonotype was picked up many times. The chain joins TRBV12-3 or TRBV12-4 to TRBJ2-7; maybe TRBD2 (5 bases). V was cut by 5 bases and J by 7 bases, with 21 bases left in between. This CDR3 contains 15 residues. The CDR3 loop reads CASSHGISFVWEQYF. CDR3 in DNA: TGTGCCAGCAGTCACGGGATATCATTCGTCTGGGAGCAGTACTTC.

At least ten counts were recorded for this clonotype. The J gene is TRBJ2-7, the V gene TRBV21-1. TRBV21-1 has pseudogene status. There are 18 residues in the CDR3. Here the CDR3 reads CASSKALSTRSRSYEQYF. CDR3 bases: TGTGCCAGCAGCAAAGCGCTGTCGACACGAAGTCGGTCCTACGAGCAGTACTTC.

CDR3 loop: CSARVGTGRNEQFF. In nucleotides, the CDR3 is TGCAGTGCTAGGGTAGGGACAGGGCGGAATGAGCAGTTCTTC. V usage is TRBV20-1 and J usage is TRBJ2-1, with 9 nucleotides matching TRBD1. V trimming: 3 bases; J trimming: 7 bases; junction bases outside the gene matches: 7. This CDR3 spans 14 amino acids. Germline V gene lookup returns CDR1 DFQATT and CDR2 SNEGSKA (reference sequence).

Ten or more counts support this clonotype. The chain has TRBV24-1 and TRBJ1-5; 7 bases are a match to TRBD1. After removal of 6 bases from V and 0 bases from J, the junction contained 4 bases not matched to a gene. Germline lookup yields CDR1 KGHDR and CDR2 SFDVKD. The CDR3 runs to 15 residues. The chain's CDR3 is CATSRQGGSNQPQHF. CDR3 sequence (DNA): TGTGCCACCAGTAGGCAGGGGGGTAGCAATCAGCCCCAGCATTTT.

The table lists this clonotype with many counts. The chain uses TRBV20-1 and TRBJ2-7; 10 bases map to TRBD2. The CDR3 covers 16 residues. Germline V lookup: CDR1 DFQATT, CDR2 SNEGSKA (reference sequence). After removal of 6 bases from V and 1 base from J, the junction contained 12 bases not matched to a gene. This chain's CDR3 is CSALVLAGETSYEQYF. As DNA, the CDR3 is TGCAGTGCCCTGGTTCTAGCGGGGGAGACATCCTACGAGCAGTACTTC.

This clonotype came up many times. This chain links TRBV6-6 with TRBJ1-1, with 7 nucleotides matching TRBD1. Looked up from germline, CDR1 is MNHNY and CDR2 is SVGAGI (reference sequence). The trim removed 6 bases at V and 6 bases at J, leaving 7 bases unmatched. The CDR3 is made up of 13 amino acids. The CDR3: CASSQRQGPEAFF. The CDR3 region has the DNA TGTGCCAGCAGCCAACGACAGGGCCCTGAAGCTTTCTTT.

On this clonotype itself: The germline gene is not matched at one end of the junction; a read error may be the cause. J is TRBJ2-7 and V is TRBV7-2; D call uncertain. Germline-derived CDR1 and CDR2 are SGHTA and FQGNSA. The CDR3 totals 15 residues. The CDR3 DNA reads as TGTGCCAGCAGCGTCAGTGGGCGTTCGCCCTACGATCAGTACTTC. Translation gives CASSVSGRSPYDQYF.

This clonotype appeared many times. The chain joins TRBV19 to TRBJ2-1; D may be TRBD1 (6 bases). The CDR3 contains 14 residues. V was cut by 3 bases and J by 5 bases, with 11 bases left in between. CDR1 is LNHDA and CDR2 is SQIVND in the germline V gene (reference sequence). The CDR3 reads CASSIRDRNNEQFF. Written as DNA, the CDR3 is TGTGCCAGTAGTATCCGTGACAGGAACAATGAGCAGTTCTTC.

Notes on this clonotype: One junction end disagrees with the germline gene, perhaps due to a read error. This chain joins TRBV5-5 and TRBJ2-3, with D unclear. This CDR3 is built from 15 residues. Per germline, CDR1 SGHKS and CDR2 YYEKEE (reference sequence). The CDR3 DNA is TGTTCCAGCAGCTCTGACCGAGAACTCACAGATACGCAGTATTTT. This sequence encodes CSSSSDRELTDTQYF.

This clonotype was observed many times. The chain uses TRBV12-3 or TRBV12-4 and TRBJ1-3; D is uncertain. Trimming removed 8 bases from V and 0 bases from J, with 14 bases in between. This CDR3 has 15 residues. The CDR3 protein is CASSWAARSGNTIYF. CDR3 nucleotide sequence: TGTGCCAGCTCCTGGGCCGCTCGCTCTGGAAACACCATATATTTT.